These T cell receptor beta chains were read from a single sample in a study of T-cell reconstitution after alpha-beta-depleted transplantation in children. Using its own MiXCR run on the PCR reads, TCRdb lists one record per CDR3 protein. The sample lists a few hundred thousand distinct CDR3 sequences; 20% were seen once. The sample consisted of PBMCs from the stem cell graft donor, taken from the stem cell graft. The receptors shown here come from a human donor who donated a stem cell graft to a child with acute myeloid leukemia. Both conserved end residues are part of each CDR3. D genes are given only for firm matches. Expanded clones are given a class, and other clones once, few, many or no size at all.

TRBJ2-2,-,TRBD1,TRBV29-1,TGCAGCGTCATCCGACAGGGATACGACGGGGAGCTGTTTTTT,CSVIRQGYDGELFF
TRBJ2-7,few,-,TRBV7-2,TGTGCCAGCAGCTTAGGGGGGACGGACCGCGAGCAGTACTTC,CASSLGGTDREQYF
TRBJ2-1,few,TRBD1,TRBV20-1,TGCAGTGCTAGAGATATGGGACAGATTGGTGAGCAGTTCTTC,CSARDMGQIGEQFF
TRBJ2-3,few,-,TRBV20-1,TGCAGTGCAAGGGAGTTAGCGGGCACAGATACGCAGTATTTT,CSARELAGTDTQYF
TRBJ2-1,few,-,TRBV4-3,TGCGCCAGCAGCCAAGCCAGGCTTAGGCATGAGCAGTTCTTC,CASSQARLRHEQFF
TRBJ2-7,-,TRBD2,TRBV12-3/TRBV12-4,TGTGCCAGCAGCCGGAAGGTAGCGGGAGCCTACGAGCAGTACTTC,CASSRKVAGAYEQYF
TRBJ2-1,once,-,TRBV28,TGTGCCAGCAGTTCCTCTTGGAGGGAGGCATACAATGAGCAGTTCTTC,CASSSSWREAYNEQFF
TRBJ1-5,-,-,TRBV20-1,TGCAGTGCTAAGATCCCGGAGGTTGGCCTTCAGCCCCAGCATTTT,CSAKIPEVGLQPQHF
TRBJ1-2,-,TRBD1,TRBV12-3/TRBV12-4,TGTGCCAGCAGTTTGGAGGGGGCCTATGGCTACACCTTC,CASSLEGAYGYTF
TRBJ2-2,-,-,TRBV15,TGTGCCACCAGCAGAGATAGAACGGCCGGGGAGCTGTTTTTT,CATSRDRTAGELFF
TRBJ2-1,few,TRBD2,TRBV7-2,TGTGCCAGCAGCGTGGGACTAGCGGGAGGCAATGAGCAGTTCTTC,CASSVGLAGGNEQFF
TRBJ1-2,-,-,TRBV28,TGTGCCAGCAGCAAAGACGGGACGGGGACGTATGGCTACACCTTC,CASSKDGTGTYGYTF
TRBJ2-7,many,TRBD2,TRBV20-1,TGCAGTGCTAGAGATCGCGCGGGAGTCTACCCCTACGAGCAGTACTTC,CSARDRAGVYPYEQYF
TRBJ1-1,-,-,TRBV6-1,TGTGCCAGCAGTGCAGCGGTGCGCACTGAAGCTTTCTTT,CASSAAVRTEAFF
TRBJ1-1,many,TRBD1,TRBV20-1,TGCAGTGCCTTACCGGGACAGACAAACACTGAAGCTTTCTTT,CSALPGQTNTEAFF
TRBJ2-1,few,TRBD2,TRBV11-2,TGTGCCAGCAGCCGACTAGCGGGACCCTACAATGAGCAGTTCTTC,CASSRLAGPYNEQFF